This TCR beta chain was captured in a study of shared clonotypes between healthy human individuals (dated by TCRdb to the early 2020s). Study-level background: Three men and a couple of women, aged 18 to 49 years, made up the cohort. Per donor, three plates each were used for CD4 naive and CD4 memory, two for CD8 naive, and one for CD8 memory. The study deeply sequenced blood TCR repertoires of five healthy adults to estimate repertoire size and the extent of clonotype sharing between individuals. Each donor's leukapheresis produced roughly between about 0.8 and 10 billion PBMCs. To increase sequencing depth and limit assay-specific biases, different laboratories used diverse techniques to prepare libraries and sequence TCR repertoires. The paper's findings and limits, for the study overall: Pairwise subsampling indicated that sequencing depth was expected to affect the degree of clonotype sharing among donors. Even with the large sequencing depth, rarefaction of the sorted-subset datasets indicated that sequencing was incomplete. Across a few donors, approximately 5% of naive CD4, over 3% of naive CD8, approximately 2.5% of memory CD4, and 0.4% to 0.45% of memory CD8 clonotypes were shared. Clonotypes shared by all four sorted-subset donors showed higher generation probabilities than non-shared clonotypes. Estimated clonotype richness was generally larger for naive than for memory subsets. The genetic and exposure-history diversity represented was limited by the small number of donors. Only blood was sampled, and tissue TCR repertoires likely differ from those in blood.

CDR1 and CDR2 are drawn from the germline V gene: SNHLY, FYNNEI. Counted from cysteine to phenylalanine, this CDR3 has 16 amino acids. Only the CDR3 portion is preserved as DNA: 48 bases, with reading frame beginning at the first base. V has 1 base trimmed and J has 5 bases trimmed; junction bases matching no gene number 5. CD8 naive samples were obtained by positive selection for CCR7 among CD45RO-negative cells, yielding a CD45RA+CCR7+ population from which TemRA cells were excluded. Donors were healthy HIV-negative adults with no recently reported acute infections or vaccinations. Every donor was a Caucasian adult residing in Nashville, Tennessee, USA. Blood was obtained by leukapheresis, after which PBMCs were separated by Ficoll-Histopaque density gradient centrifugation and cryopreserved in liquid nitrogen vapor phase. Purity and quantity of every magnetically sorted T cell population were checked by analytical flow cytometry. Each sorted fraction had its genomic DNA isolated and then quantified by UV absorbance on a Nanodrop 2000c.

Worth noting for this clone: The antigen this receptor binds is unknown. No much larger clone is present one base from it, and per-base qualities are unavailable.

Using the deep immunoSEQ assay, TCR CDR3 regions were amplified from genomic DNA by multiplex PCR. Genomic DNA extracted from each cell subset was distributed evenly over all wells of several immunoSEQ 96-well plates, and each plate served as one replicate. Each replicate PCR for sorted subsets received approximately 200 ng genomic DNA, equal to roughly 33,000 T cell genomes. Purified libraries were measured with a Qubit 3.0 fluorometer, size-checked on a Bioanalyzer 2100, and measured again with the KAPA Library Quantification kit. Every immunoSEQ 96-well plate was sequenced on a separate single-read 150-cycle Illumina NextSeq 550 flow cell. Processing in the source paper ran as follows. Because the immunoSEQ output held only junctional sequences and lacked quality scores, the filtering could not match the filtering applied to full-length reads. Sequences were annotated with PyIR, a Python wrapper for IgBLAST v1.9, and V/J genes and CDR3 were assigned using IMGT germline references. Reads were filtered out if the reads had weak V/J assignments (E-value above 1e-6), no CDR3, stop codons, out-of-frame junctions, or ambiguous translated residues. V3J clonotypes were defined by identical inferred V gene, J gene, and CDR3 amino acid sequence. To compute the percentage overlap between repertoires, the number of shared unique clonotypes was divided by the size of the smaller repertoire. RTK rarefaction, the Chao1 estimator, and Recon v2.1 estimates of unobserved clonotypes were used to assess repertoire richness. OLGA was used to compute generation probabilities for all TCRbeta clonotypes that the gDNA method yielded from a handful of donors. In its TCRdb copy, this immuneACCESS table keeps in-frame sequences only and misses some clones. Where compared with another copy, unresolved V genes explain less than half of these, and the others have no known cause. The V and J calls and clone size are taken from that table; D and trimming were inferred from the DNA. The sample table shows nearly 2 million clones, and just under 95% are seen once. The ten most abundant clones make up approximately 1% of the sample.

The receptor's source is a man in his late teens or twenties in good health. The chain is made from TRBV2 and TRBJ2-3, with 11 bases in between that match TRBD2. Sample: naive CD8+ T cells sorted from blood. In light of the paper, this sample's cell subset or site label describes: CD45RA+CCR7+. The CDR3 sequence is CASSEDLAGGVDTQYF. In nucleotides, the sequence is TGTGCCAGCAGTGAAGACCTAGCGGGAGGTGTAGATACGCAGTATTTT.